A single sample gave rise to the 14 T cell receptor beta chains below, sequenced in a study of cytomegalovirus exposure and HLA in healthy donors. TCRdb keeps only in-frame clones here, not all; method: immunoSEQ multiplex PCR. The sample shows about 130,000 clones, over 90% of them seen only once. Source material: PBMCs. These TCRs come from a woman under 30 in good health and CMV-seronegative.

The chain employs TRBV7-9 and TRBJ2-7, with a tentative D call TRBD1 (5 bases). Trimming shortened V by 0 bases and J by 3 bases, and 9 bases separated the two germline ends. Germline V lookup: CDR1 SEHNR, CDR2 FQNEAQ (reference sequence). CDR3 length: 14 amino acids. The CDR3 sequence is CASSLADSVYEQYF. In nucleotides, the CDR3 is TGTGCCAGCAGCTTAGCAGACAGCGTCTACGAGCAGTACTTC.

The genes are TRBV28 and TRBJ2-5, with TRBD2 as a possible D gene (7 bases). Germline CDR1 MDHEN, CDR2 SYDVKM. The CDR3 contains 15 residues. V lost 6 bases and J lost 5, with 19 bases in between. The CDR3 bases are TGTGCCAGCAGGCCTACGGGCGGGGGCGGGGAGACCCAGTACTTC. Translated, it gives CASRPTGGGGETQYF. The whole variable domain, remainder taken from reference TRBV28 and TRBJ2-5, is DVKVTQSSRYLVKRTGEKVFLECVQDMDHENMFWYRQDPGLGLRLIYFSYDVKMKEKGDIPEGYSVSREKKERFSLILESASTNQTSMYLCASRPTGGGGETQYFGPGTRLLVL.

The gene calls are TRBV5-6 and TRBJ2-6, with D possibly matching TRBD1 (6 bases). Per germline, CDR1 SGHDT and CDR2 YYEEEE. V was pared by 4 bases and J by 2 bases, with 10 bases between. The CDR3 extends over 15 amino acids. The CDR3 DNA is TGTGCCAGCAGCCGTCAGGGGACTGGGGCCAACGTCCTGACTTTC. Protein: CASSRQGTGANVLTF.

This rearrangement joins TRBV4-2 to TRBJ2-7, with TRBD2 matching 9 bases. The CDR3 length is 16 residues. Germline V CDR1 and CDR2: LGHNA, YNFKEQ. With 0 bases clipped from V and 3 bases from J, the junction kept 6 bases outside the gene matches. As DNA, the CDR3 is TGTGCCAGCAGCCAAGATCGGGGTAGCGGGAGCTACGAGCAGTACTTC. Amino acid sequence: CASSQDRGSGSYEQYF.

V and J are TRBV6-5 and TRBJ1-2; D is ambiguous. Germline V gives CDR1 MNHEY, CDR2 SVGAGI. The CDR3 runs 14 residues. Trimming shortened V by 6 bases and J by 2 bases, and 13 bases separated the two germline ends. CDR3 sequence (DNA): TGTGCCAGCAGATCCGGGGTGACGAACTATGGCTACACCTTC. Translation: CASRSGVTNYGYTF.

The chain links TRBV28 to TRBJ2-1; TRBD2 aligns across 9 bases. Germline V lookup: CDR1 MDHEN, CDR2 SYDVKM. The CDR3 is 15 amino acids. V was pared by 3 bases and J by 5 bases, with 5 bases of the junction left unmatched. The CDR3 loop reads CASSFGSSGNNEQFF. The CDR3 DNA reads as TGTGCCAGCAGTTTCGGATCTAGCGGGAACAATGAGCAGTTCTTC.

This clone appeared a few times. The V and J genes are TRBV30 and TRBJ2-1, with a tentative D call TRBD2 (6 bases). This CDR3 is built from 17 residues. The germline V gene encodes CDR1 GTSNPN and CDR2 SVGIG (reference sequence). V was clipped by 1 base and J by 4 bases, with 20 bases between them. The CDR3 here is CAWSGNWGGKIYNEQFF. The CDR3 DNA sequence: TGTGCCTGGAGTGGGAATTGGGGCGGGAAGATTTACAATGAGCAGTTCTTC.

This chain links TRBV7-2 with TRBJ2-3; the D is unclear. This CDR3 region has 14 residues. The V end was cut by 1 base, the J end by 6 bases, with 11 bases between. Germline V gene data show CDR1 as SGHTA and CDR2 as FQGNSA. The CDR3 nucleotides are TGTGCCAGCAGCTTAGTTAGTATAACTGATACGCAGTATTTT. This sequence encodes CASSLVSITDTQYF.

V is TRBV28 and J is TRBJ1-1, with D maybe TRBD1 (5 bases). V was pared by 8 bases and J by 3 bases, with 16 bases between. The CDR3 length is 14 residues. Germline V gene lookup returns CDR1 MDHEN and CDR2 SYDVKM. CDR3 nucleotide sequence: TGTGCCAGCTCCTGGGGCGGGGCCGACACTGAAGCTTTCTTT. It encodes CASSWGGADTEAFF.

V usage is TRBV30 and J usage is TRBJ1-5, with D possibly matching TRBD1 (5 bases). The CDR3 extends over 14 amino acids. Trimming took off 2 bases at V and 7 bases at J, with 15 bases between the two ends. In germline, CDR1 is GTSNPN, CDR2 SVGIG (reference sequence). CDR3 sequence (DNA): TGTGCCTGGAGTCAGGGCACCACGCGACAGCCCCAGCATTTT. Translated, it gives CAWSQGTTRQPQHF.

The CDR3 here is CASTPGLGSVPELFF. CDR3 coding DNA: TGTGCCAGCACCCCGGGACTGGGTTCGGTTCCGGAGCTGTTTTTT. The chain is built from TRBV2 and TRBJ2-2; a weak D match, TRBD2 (6 bases). CDR1 SNHLY and CDR2 FYNNEI come from the germline V gene. V was clipped by 7 bases and J by 10 bases, with 22 bases between them. This CDR3 is 15 amino acids long.

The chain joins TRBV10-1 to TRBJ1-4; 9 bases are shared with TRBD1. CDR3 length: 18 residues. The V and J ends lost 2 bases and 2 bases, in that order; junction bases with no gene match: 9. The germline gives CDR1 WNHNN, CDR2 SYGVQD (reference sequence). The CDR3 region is CASSERDRARRTNEKLFF. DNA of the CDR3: TGCGCCAGCAGTGAGCGGGACAGGGCGAGGAGGACTAATGAAAAACTGTTTTTT.

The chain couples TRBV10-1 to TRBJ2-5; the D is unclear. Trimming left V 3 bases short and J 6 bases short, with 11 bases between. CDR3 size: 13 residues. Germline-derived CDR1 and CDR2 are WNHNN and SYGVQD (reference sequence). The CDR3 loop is CASSESGLKTQYF. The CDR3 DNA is TGCGCCAGCAGTGAAAGTGGTCTAAAGACCCAGTACTTC.

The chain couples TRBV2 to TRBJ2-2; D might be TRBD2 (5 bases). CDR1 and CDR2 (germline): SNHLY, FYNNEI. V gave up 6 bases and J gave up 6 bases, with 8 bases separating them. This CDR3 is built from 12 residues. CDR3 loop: CASREVSGELFF. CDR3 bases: TGTGCCAGCAGGGAGGTATCCGGGGAGCTGTTTTTT.